This TCR beta chain was identified in a study of beta chain features in type 1 diabetes. V lost 2 bases and J 2 bases, leaving 12 bases between the germline ends. CDR3 length: 15 amino acids. CDR1 is SGHTA and CDR2 is FQGTGA in the germline V gene. Of the isolated RNA, all was reverse transcribed, and so the sequenced material was expressed TCRB transcripts. Sequenced by immunoSEQ multiplex PCR; TCRdb stores in-frame clones only, minus some. The table has under 450,000 clones, more than 11% seen once. This clone was found a few times. The chain uses TRBV7-3 and TRBJ2-5; no firm D call. Sequenced material: naive CD4+ T cells from blood. The source of this sequence is a man aged 25 to 40 in good health. CDR3 nucleotide sequence: TGTGCCAGCAGCTTAGGCCCCTCGCCTCAAGAGACCCAGTACTTC. Translated: CASSLGPSPQETQYF. Together with reference TRBV7-3 and TRBJ2-5, the CDR3 gives the full variable domain: GAGVSQTPSNKVTEKGKYVELRCDPISGHTALYWYRQSLGQGPEFLIYFQGTGAADDSGLPNDRFFAVRPEGSVSTLKIQRTERGDSAVYLCASSLGPSPQETQYFGPGTRLLVL.